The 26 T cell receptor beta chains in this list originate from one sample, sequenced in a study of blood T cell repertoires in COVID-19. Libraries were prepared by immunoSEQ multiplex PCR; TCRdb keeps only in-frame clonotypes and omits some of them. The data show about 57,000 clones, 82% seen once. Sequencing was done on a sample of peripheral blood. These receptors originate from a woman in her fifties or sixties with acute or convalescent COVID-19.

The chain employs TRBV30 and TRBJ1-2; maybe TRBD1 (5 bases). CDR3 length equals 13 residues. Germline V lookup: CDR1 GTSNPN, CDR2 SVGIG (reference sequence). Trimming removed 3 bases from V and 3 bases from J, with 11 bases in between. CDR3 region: CAWRLDSYYGYTF. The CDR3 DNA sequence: TGTGCCTGGAGACTCGACAGTTACTATGGCTACACCTTC.

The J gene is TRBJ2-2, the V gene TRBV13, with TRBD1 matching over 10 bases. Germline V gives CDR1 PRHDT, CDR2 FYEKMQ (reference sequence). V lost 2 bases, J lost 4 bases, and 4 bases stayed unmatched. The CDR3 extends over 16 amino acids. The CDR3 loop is CASSLRDRGPTGELFF. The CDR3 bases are TGTGCCAGCAGCTTAAGGGACAGGGGTCCCACCGGGGAGCTGTTTTTT.

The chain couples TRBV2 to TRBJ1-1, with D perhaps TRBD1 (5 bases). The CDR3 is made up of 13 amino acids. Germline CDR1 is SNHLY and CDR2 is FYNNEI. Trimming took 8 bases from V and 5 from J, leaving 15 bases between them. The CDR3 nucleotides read TGTGCCAGCCCTAGGTTGGGGCAGACTGAAGCTTTCTTT. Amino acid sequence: CASPRLGQTEAFF.

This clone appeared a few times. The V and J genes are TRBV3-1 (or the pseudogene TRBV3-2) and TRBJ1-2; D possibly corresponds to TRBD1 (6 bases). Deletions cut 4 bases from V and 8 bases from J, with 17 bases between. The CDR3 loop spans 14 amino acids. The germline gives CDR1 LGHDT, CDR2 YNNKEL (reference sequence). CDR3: CASSRSTGTLGYTF. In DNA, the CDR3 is TGTGCCAGCAGCCGTTCTACCGGGACACTGGGCTACACCTTC.

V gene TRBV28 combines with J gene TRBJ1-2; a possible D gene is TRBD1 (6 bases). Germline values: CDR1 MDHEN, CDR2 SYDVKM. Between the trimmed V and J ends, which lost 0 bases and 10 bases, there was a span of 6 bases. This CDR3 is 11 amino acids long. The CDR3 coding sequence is TGTGCCAGCAGTTTATGGGGACACTACACCTTC. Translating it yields CASSLWGHYTF.

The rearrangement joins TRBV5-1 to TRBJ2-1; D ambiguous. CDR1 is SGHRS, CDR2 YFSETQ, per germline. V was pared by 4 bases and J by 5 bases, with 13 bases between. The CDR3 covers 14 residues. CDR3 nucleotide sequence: TGCGCCAGCAGCCGCGAGGTATCCAACAATGAGCAGTTCTTC. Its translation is CASSREVSNNEQFF.

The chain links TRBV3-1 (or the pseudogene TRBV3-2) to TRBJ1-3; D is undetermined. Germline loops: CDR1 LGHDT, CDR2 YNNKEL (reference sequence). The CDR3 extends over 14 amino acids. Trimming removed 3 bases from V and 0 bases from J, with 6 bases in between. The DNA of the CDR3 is TGTGCCAGCAGCCATACAATCTCTGGAAACACCATATATTTT. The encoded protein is CASSHTISGNTIYF.

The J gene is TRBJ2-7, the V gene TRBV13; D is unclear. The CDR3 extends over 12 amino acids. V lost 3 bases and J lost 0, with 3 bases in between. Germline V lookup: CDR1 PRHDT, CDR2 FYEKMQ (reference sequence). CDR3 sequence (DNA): TGTGCCAGCAGCTTTCTCTCCTACGAGCAGTACTTC. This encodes CASSFLSYEQYF.

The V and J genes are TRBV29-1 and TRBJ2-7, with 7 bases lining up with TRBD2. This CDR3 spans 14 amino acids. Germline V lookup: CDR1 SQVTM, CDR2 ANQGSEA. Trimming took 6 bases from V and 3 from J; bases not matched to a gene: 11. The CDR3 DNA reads TGCAGCGTGGCCGGGACGGCGGGAGACTACGAGCAGTACTTC. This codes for CSVAGTAGDYEQYF.

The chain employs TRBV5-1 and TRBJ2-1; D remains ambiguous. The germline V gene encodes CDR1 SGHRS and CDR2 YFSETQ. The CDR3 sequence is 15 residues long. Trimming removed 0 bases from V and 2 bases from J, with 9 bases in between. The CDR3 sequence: CASSLGTEPYNEQFF. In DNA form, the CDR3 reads TGCGCCAGCAGCTTGGGTACAGAGCCCTACAATGAGCAGTTCTTC.

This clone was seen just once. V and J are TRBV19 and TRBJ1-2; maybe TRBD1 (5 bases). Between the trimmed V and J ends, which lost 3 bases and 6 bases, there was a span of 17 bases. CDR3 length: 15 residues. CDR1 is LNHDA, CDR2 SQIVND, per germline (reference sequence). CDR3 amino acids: CASSMNQGFGHGYTF. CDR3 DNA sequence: TGTGCCAGTAGTATGAACCAGGGATTTGGCCATGGCTACACCTTC.

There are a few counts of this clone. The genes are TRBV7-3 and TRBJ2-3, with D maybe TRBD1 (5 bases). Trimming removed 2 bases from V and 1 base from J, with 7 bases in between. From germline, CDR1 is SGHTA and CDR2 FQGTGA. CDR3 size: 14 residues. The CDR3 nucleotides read TGTGCCAGCAGCTTAGTAGGGGGCACAGATACGCAGTATTTT. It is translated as CASSLVGGTDTQYF.

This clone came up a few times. The CDR3 reads CASSQGGAGTQYF. The DNA for the CDR3 is TGTGCCAGCAGCCAGGGGGGGGCGGGTACGCAGTATTTT. The rearrangement uses TRBV3-1 (or the pseudogene TRBV3-2) and TRBJ2-3; TRBD2 might be the D (7 bases). The V end lost 3 bases, the J end lost 8 bases, and 12 bases lay between the germline ends. From germline, CDR1 is LGHDT and CDR2 YNNKEL (reference sequence). The CDR3 length is 13 residues.

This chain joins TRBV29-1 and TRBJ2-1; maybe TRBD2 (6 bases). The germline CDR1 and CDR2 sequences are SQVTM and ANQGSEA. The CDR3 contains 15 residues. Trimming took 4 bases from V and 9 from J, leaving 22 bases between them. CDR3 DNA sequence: TGCAGCGTTGGCGACGGGCTAGCGTTAAAGAGTGAGCAGTTCTTC. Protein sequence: CSVGDGLALKSEQFF.

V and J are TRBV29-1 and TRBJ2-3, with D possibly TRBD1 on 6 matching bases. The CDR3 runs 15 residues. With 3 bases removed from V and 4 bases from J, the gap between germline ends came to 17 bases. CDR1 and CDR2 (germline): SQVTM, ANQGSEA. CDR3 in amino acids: CSVDWGRGPSDTQYF. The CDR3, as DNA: TGCAGCGTTGACTGGGGCAGGGGCCCCTCAGATACGCAGTATTTT.

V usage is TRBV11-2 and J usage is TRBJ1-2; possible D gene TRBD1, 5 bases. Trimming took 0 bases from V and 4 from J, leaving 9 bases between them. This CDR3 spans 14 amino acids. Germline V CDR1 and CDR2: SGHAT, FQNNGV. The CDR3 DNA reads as TGTGCCAGCAGCTTAGAAGGCAGGGCCTATGGCTACACCTTC. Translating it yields CASSLEGRAYGYTF.

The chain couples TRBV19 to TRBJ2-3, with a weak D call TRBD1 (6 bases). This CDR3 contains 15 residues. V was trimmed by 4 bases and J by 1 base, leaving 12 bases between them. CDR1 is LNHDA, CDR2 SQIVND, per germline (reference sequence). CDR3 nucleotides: TGTGCCAGTAGTAAGGGGACAAGGGGCACAGATACGCAGTATTTT. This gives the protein CASSKGTRGTDTQYF.

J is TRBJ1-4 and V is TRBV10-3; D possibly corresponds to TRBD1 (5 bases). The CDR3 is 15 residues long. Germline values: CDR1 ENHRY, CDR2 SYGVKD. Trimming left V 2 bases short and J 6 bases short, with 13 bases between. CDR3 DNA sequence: TGTGCCATCAGTGAGGCCGGGACTGGCGATGAAAAACTGTTTTTT. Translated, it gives CAISEAGTGDEKLFF.

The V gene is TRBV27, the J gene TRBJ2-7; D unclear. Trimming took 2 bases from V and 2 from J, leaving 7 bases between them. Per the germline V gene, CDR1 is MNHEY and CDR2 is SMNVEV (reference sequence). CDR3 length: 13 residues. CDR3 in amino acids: CASSLANTYEQYF. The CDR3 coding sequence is TGTGCCAGCAGTTTAGCGAATACCTACGAGCAGTACTTC.

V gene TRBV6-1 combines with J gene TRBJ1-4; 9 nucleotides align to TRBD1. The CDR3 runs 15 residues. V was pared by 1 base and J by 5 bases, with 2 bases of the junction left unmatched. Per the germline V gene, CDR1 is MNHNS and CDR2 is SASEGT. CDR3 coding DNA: TGTGCCAGCAGTGAAGTGGGACAGGGAAATGAAAAACTGTTTTTT. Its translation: CASSEVGQGNEKLFF.

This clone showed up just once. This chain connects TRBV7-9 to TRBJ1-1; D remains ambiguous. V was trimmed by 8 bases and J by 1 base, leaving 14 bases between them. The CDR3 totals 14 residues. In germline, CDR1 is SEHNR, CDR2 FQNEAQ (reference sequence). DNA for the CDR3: TGTGCCAGCTGGGATCCGGGAGAGAACACTGAAGCTTTCTTT. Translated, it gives CASWDPGENTEAFF.

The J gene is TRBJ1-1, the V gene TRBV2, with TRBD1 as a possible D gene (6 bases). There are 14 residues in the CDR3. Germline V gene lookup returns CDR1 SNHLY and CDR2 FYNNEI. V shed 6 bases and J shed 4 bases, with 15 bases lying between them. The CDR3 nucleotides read TGTGCCAGCAGAATCAGGGAGGGGGGCACTGAAGCTTTCTTT. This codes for CASRIREGGTEAFF.

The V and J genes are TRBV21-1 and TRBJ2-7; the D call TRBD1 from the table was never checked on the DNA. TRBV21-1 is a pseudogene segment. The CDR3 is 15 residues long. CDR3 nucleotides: TGTGCCAGCAGCAACGCACAGGGGGTCGCCTACGAGCAGTACTTC. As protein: CASSNAQGVAYEQYF.

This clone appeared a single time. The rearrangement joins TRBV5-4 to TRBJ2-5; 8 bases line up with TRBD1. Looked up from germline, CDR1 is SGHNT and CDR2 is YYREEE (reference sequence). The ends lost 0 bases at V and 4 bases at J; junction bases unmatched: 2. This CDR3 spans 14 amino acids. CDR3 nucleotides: TGTGCCAGCAGCTTGGGACAGGGGCTAGAGACCCAGTACTTC. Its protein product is CASSLGQGLETQYF.

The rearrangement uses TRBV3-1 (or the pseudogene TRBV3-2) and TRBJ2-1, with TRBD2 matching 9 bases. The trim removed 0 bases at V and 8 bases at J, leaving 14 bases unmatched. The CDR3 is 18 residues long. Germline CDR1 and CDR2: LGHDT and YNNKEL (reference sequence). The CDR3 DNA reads TGTGCCAGCAGCCAAGACGGTTTAGCGGGGGCGCCGACGGATGAGCAGTTCTTC. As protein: CASSQDGLAGAPTDEQFF.

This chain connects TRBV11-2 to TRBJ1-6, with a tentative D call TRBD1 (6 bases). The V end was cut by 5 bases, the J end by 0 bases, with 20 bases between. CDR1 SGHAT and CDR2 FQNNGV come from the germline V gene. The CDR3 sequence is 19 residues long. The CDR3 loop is CASSPYMDRQLSYNSPLHF. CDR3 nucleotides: TGTGCCAGCAGCCCATATATGGACAGACAGCTCTCCTATAATTCACCCCTCCACTTT.